This T cell receptor (beta chain) was captured by sequencing in a study of CD8 T cells in Susac syndrome (dated by TCRdb to about 2019). As for the study more broadly: The study used repertoire sequencing to test whether antigen drove CD8+ T cell activation and differentiation in Susac syndrome.

The full study reports these points: The TCR sequencing and HLA analysis was acknowledged to have included a relatively small number of individuals.

High-throughput TCR beta sequencing profiled peripheral blood CD8+ and CD4+ T cells from healthy donors, Susac syndrome patients and multiple sclerosis patients. Healthy donors were age- and sex-matched controls. Bulk CD8+ and CD4+ T cells were purified by magnetic negative isolation, whereas CD8+ TEMRA cells were enriched by FACS. Blood was drawn into EDTA tubes, processed within 24 hours, and PBMCs were isolated by density gradient centrifugation. PBMCs destined for TCR sequencing were cryopreserved in liquid nitrogen and later thawed in a 37 °C water bath. A purity of at least 90% was achieved for sorted or isolated CD4+, CD8+ and CD8+ TEMRA cells. V sheds 6 bases and J sheds 0 bases, leaving 17 bases between their ends. CDR1 is given as MNHNS and CDR2 as SASEGT, both from the germline V gene. Counted from cysteine to phenylalanine, this CDR3 has 16 amino acids. The only DNA kept is the CDR3, 48 bases in frame from the first base.

RNA was extracted using the RNeasy kit, and roughly 0.5 to 1 microgram was reverse transcribed with random hexamers. The immunoSEQ multiplex PCR assay, covering 54 Vbeta and 13 Jbeta segments, was used to amplify TCR beta CDR3 regions. PCR amplification bias was corrected by using a synthetic template baseline for primer optimization and computational correction. The original methods were these. Reads were annotated to V, D and J genes per IMGT and analyzed with immunoSEQ Analyzer, keeping only productive sequences. To calculate clonality, Shannon entropy was normalized by log2 of the number of productive unique sequences and then subtracted from one. For each patient and control, public and private clones were evaluated among the 100 most prevalent clones. Susac-specific clones were defined as absent from healthy and MS cohorts, roughly 1,100 published viral clones and other ImmuneACCESS disease sequences. TCRdb's own reprocessing of the public reads used fastp at Q25 and MiXCR and kept productive beta chains. One record per CDR3 amino acid sequence lists the most common genes and DNA. TCRdb's processing, not the study's, gives the V and J calls here. This sample lists about 130,000 distinct CDR3 sequences; 90% to 95% were detected once. The ten biggest clones cover more than 0.1% of the sample.

As concerns this clonotype: It has no known antigen specificity. Per-nucleotide qualities are absent, and no much larger clonotype sits a single base away.

Sequencing was done on a sample of CD4+ T cells from PBMCs. The chain joins TRBV6-1 to TRBJ1-1; the D gene is not confidently resolved. The clonotype originates from a human donor in good health. The nucleotide sequence is TGTGCCAGCAGCGTACAAGTTCCCGTCATGAACACTGAAGCTTTCTTT. The encoded protein is CASSVQVPVMNTEAFF.